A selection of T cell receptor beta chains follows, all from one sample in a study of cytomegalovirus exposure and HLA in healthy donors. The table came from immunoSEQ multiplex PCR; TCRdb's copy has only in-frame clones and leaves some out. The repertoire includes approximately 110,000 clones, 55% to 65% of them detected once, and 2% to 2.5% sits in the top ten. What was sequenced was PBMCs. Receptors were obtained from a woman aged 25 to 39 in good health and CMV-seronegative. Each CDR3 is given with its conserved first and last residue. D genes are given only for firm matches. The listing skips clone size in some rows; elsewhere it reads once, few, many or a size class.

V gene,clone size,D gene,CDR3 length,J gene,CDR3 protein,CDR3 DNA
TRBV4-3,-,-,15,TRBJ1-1,CASSQEFFPGVEAFF,TGCGCCAGCAGCCAAGAATTTTTCCCAGGGGTGGAAGCTTTCTTT
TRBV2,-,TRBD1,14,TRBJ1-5,CASSVGQGNQPQHF,TGTGCCAGCAGCGTGGGACAGGGTAATCAGCCCCAGCATTTT
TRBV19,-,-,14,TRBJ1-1,CASSLQGGSGEAFF,TGTGCCAGTAGTTTGCAGGGTGGATCGGGTGAAGCTTTCTTT
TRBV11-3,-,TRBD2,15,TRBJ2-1,CASSPRGDSYNEQFF,TGTGCCAGCAGCCCCCGGGGGGACTCCTACAATGAGCAGTTCTTC
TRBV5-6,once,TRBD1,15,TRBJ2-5,CASSPPRDRQETQYF,TGTGCCAGCAGCCCACCCAGGGACAGACAAGAGACCCAGTACTTC
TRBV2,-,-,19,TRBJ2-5,CASSELGTGGAWREVSQYF,TGTGCCAGCAGTGAATTAGGTACAGGGGGCGCCTGGCGGGAGGTTTCGCAGTACTTC
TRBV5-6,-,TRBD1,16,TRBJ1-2,CASSLRTGVVNYGYTF,TGTGCCAGCAGCCTAAGGACAGGGGTAGTTAACTATGGCTACACCTTC
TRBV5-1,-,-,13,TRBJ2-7,CASSYPGGREQYF,TGCGCCAGCAGCTACCCCGGCGGGCGCGAGCAGTACTTC
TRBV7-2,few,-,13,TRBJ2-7,CASSLGVAYEQYF,TGTGCCAGCAGCCTCGGGGTAGCCTACGAGCAGTACTTC
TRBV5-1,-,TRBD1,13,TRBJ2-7,CASSGDREYEQYF,TGCGCCAGCAGCGGGGACAGGGAATACGAGCAGTACTTC
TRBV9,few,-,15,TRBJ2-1,CASTPIRLEYNEQFF,TGTGCCAGCACCCCAATACGACTAGAGTACAATGAGCAGTTCTTC
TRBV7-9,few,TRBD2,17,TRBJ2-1,CASSRREEGLAYNEQFF,TGTGCCAGCAGCCGCCGCGAAGAGGGACTAGCGTACAATGAGCAGTTCTTC
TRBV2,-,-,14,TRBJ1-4,CASNLLQGSEKLFF,TGTGCCAGCAATTTACTACAGGGATCTGAAAAACTGTTTTTT
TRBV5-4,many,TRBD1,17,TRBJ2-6,CASSSGQGAAGANVLTF,TGTGCCAGCAGTTCGGGACAGGGGGCTGCAGGGGCCAACGTCCTGACTTTC
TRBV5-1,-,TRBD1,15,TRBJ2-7,CASSLGVTGGDEQYF,TGCGCCAGCAGCTTGGGGGTGACAGGGGGCGACGAGCAGTACTTC
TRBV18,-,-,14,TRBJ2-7,CASSGGTGVYEQYF,TGTGCCAGCTCTGGCGGGACGGGTGTCTACGAGCAGTACTTC
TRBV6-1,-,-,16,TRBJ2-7,CASSEVPGQFVYEQYF,TGTGCCAGCAGTGAAGTGCCAGGGCAATTCGTTTACGAGCAGTACTTC